Below, 12 T cell receptor beta chains from the same sample are listed, as sequenced in a study of blood T cell repertoires in COVID-19. The protocol was immunoSEQ multiplex PCR, while the TCRdb copy is restricted to in-frame clones and leaves out a portion. The sample holds about 74,000 clones, more than 70% seen once. Sequencing used peripheral blood. The receptors shown here come from a man aged 65 to 85 with active or convalescent COVID-19.

The chain employs TRBV27 and TRBJ1-4; D might be TRBD1 (6 bases). Germline V gene sequence: CDR1 MNHEY, CDR2 SMNVEV (reference sequence). This CDR3 is 15 amino acids long. The V end lost 0 bases, the J end lost 5 bases, and 10 bases lay between the germline ends. In nucleotides, the CDR3 is TGTGCCAGCAGTTTATCGACAGGATGGAATGAAAAACTGTTTTTT. Translating gives CASSLSTGWNEKLFF.

V usage is TRBV28 and J usage is TRBJ1-2; 7 positions match TRBD1. V lost 6 bases and J lost 5; bases outside the gene matches: 9. The CDR3 loop spans 14 amino acids. Per the germline V gene, CDR1 is MDHEN and CDR2 is SYDVKM. CDR3 protein: CASSPMGQQYGYTF. Written as DNA, the CDR3 is TGTGCCAGCAGCCCTATGGGACAGCAGTATGGCTACACCTTC.

This clone was recorded only once. One end of the junction is discordant with germline, which a read error may explain. The chain uses TRBV3-1 (or the pseudogene TRBV3-2) and TRBJ2-5, with a possible D match to TRBD2 (7 bases). In germline, CDR1 is LGHDT, CDR2 YNNKEL (reference sequence). The CDR3 is 11 residues long. CDR3 DNA sequence: TGTGCCAGCAGCCGGGGCGGGGGCTTCCACTTC. Protein product: CASSRGGGFHF.

The V and J genes are TRBV9 and TRBJ1-1; D is ambiguous. V was cut by 3 bases and J by 1 base, with 7 bases left in between. The germline gives CDR1 SGDLS, CDR2 YYNGEE. The CDR3 loop spans 13 amino acids. The CDR3 sequence is CASSARQNTEAFF. CDR3 in DNA: TGTGCCAGCAGCGCCCGACAGAACACTGAAGCTTTCTTT.

The chain links TRBV19 to TRBJ2-5, with TRBD1 as a possible D gene (6 bases). CDR1 is LNHDA and CDR2 is SQIVND in the germline V gene (reference sequence). The CDR3 has 13 residues. Trimming removed 3 bases at V and 4 bases at J, with 9 bases between. The DNA for the CDR3 is TGTGCCAGTAGTATCAGCAGGGGAGAGACCCAGTACTTC. Translating gives CASSISRGETQYF.

The V call is TRBV28, the J call TRBJ1-5; D is possibly TRBD1 (5 bases). V was pared by 5 bases and J by 6 bases, with 11 bases between. CDR3 length equals 13 residues. Germline assignment: CDR1 MDHEN and CDR2 SYDVKM. CDR3: CASSVTGFQPQHF. CDR3 in DNA: TGTGCCAGCAGTGTAACAGGATTTCAGCCCCAGCATTTT.

This clone has a single count. The chain employs TRBV5-8 and TRBJ2-2, with 8 bases matching TRBD2. CDR1 SGHTS and CDR2 YDEGEE come from the germline V gene. The CDR3 has 19 residues. Germline trimming cut 6 bases from V and 5 bases from J; bases unmatched to any gene: 21. The CDR3 bases are TGTGCCAGCACCGGGGGTTTTGAAGCGGGAGTGGCTAGGACCGGGGAGCTGTTTTTT. Translation: CASTGGFEAGVARTGELFF. Variable domain in full (rest from reference TRBV5-8 and TRBJ2-2): EAGVTQSPTHLIKTRGQQATLRCSPISGHTSVYWYQQALGLGLQFLLWYDEGEERNRGNFPPRFSGRQFPNYSSELNVNALELEDSALYLCASTGGFEAGVARTGELFFGEGSRLTVL.

This clone was seen only a few times. The identical CDR3 is also encoded by other nucleotide sequences in the sample. The J gene is TRBJ2-2, the V gene TRBV7-6; 12 bases line up with TRBD2. The CDR3 is 15 amino acids. Per germline, CDR1 SGHVS and CDR2 FNYEAQ. Trimming cost V 5 bases and J 7 bases; bases outside gene matches: 5. The CDR3 sequence: CASSPTSGRNGELFF. CDR3 DNA: TGTGCCAGCAGCCCTACTAGCGGGAGGAACGGGGAGCTGTTTTTT. Together with reference TRBV7-6 and TRBJ2-2, the CDR3 gives the full variable domain: GAGVSQSPRYKVTKRGQDVALRCDPISGHVSLYWYRQALGQGPEFLTYFNYEAQQDKSGLPNDRFSAERPEGSISTLTIQRTEQRDSAMYRCASSPTSGRNGELFFGEGSRLTVL.

The rearrangement uses TRBV6-6 and TRBJ1-5; possibly TRBD1 for D (5 bases). V was clipped by 6 bases and J by 6 bases, with 9 bases between them. This CDR3 spans 12 amino acids. Germline V lookup: CDR1 MNHNY, CDR2 SVGAGI (reference sequence). CDR3 nucleotide sequence: TGTGCCAGCAGCCAGGGTTTTCAGCCCCAGCATTTT. Translating it yields CASSQGFQPQHF.

This chain links TRBV5-1 with TRBJ2-1; D not certain. Germline V CDR1 and CDR2: SGHRS, YFSETQ. The CDR3 extends over 15 amino acids. The germline V and J ends were trimmed by 1 base and 7 bases, with 15 bases remaining between them. The CDR3 spells CASSLRWSSENEQFF. Written as DNA, the CDR3 is TGCGCCAGCAGCTTGCGGTGGTCGTCCGAAAATGAGCAGTTCTTC.

The chain carries TRBV5-1 and TRBJ2-7; 7 bases align to TRBD2. Unmatched junction bases numbered 6, after V lost 3 bases and J lost 0 bases. The CDR3 is 15 amino acids. CDR1 and CDR2 (germline): SGHRS, YFSETQ. CDR3 bases: TGCGCCAGCAGCTCTATAGCGGGCGCCTCCTACGAGCAGTACTTC. Translation gives CASSSIAGASYEQYF. The full variable domain, completed using reference TRBV5-1 and TRBJ2-7, is KAGVTQTPRYLIKTRGQQVTLSCSPISGHRSVSWYQQTPGQGLQFLFEYFSETQRNKGNFPGRFSGRQFSNSRSEMNVSTLELGDSALYLCASSSIAGASYEQYFGPGTRLTVT.

The CDR3 region is CASGRPGGTYEQYF. The DNA of the CDR3 is TGTGCCAGCGGCCGACCGGGGGGAACCTACGAGCAGTACTTC. The chain combines TRBV6-2 or TRBV6-3 with TRBJ2-7, with TRBD2 matching over 7 bases. J gave up 2 bases and V 8 bases, and 9 bases lay outside the gene matches. This CDR3 has 14 amino acids. Germline assignment: CDR1 MNHEY and CDR2 SVGEGT.